Listed below are T cell receptor beta chains from one sample, sequenced in a study of identical twins. TCRdb used MiXCR to reprocess the 5' RACE reads, holding one entry per CDR3 protein. The sample contains around 1.7 million distinct CDR3 sequences, less than 35% of which appear only once. The sequenced material came from cord blood. These receptors all come from a newborn girl in good health. Both conserved end residues are part of each CDR3. The order of the fields is D gene, J gene, V gene, clone size, CDR3 protein, CDR3 DNA. The D gene is left open where the match is weak. Only part of the rows carry a size: once, few, many, or a class if the clone is expanded.

- TRBJ1-2 TRBV28 - CTSSPQGAAFHGYTF TGTACCAGCAGCCCACAGGGAGCGGCTTTCCATGGCTACACCTTC
TRBD1 TRBJ2-5 TRBV2 - CASSEAGARGETQYF TGTGCCAGCAGTGAAGCAGGGGCCAGGGGGGAGACCCAGTACTTC
- TRBJ1-4 TRBV7-2 - CASSLWGPGATNEKLFF TGTGCCAGCAGCTTATGGGGACCGGGTGCAACTAATGAAAAACTGTTTTTT
- TRBJ2-7 TRBV21-1 - CASNGGGGRSYEQYF TGTGCCAGCAACGGCGGGGGAGGGAGATCCTACGAGCAGTACTTC
- TRBJ2-1 TRBV4-1 - CASSQDQRGNEQFF TGCGCCAGCAGCCAAGATCAAAGGGGAAATGAGCAGTTCTTC
- TRBJ2-3 TRBV25-1 - CASSDAADTDTQYF TGTGCCAGCAGTGATGCGGCGGACACAGATACGCAGTATTTT
TRBD2 TRBJ2-1 TRBV30 - CAWSLDRLAGVLNEQFF TGTGCCTGGAGTTTGGATCGACTAGCGGGAGTTCTGAATGAGCAGTTCTTC
- TRBJ1-2 TRBV5-1 few CASSPWGRKSYGYTF TGCGCCAGCAGCCCTTGGGGGCGGAAAAGTTATGGCTACACCTTC
- TRBJ1-5 TRBV19 - CASGTKVYSNQPQHF TGTGCCAGTGGAACTAAGGTTTATAGCAATCAGCCCCAGCATTTT
TRBD2 TRBJ2-7 TRBV12-3/TRBV12-4 - CASSLALRGLAYHNEQYF TGTGCCAGCAGTTTAGCGCTAAGGGGACTAGCATACCACAATGAGCAGTACTTC
TRBD1 TRBJ1-2 TRBV29-1 once CSVNESPGGARNGYTF TGCAGCGTCAATGAATCCCCAGGGGGCGCAAGGAATGGCTACACCTTC
TRBD2 TRBJ2-1 TRBV7-2 few CASSLEASGGANEQFF TGTGCCAGCAGCTTAGAGGCTAGCGGGGGGGCCAATGAGCAGTTCTTC
TRBD2 TRBJ2-7 TRBV4-2 - CASSQSLAGDVYEQYF TGTGCCAGCAGCCAATCCCTAGCGGGGGATGTTTACGAGCAGTACTTC
- TRBJ1-1 TRBV4-1 - CASSRLFPNTEAFF TGCGCCAGCAGCCGCCTTTTCCCGAACACTGAAGCTTTCTTT
- TRBJ1-1 TRBV12-3/TRBV12-4 - CASSLYRGSVAFF TGTGCCAGCAGTTTATACCGGGGAAGCGTCGCTTTCTTT
TRBD1 TRBJ2-5 TRBV18 many CASSRGQYQETQYF TGTGCCAGCTCACGGGGACAGTACCAAGAGACCCAGTACTTC
TRBD2 TRBJ2-3 TRBV5-1 - CASSPGLADFTDTQYF TGCGCCAGCAGCCCCGGACTAGCGGATTTCACAGATACGCAGTATTTT
- TRBJ1-6 TRBV4-2 many CASSQEQANNSPLHF TGTGCCAGCAGCCAGGAACAGGCGAATAATTCACCCCTCCACTTT
- TRBJ2-7 TRBV10-3 - CAISGAETYEQYF TGTGCCATCAGTGGGGCAGAGACCTACGAGCAGTACTTC
TRBD2 TRBJ2-3 TRBV20-1 few CSAPGLAGADTQYF TGCAGTGCTCCCGGACTAGCGGGAGCAGATACGCAGTATTTT
- TRBJ2-2 TRBV15 few CATSRGQPNTGELFF TGTGCCACCAGCAGAGGACAACCGAACACCGGGGAGCTGTTTTTT
- TRBJ2-3 TRBV4-1 - CASSQREGGSTDTQYF TGCGCCAGCAGCCAAAGAGAGGGGGGGAGCACAGATACGCAGTATTTT
- TRBJ1-6 TRBV28 - CASTTNQEFNSPLHF TGTGCCAGCACCACCAACCAGGAGTTTAATTCACCCCTCCACTTT
TRBD2 TRBJ2-1 TRBV4-1 - CASSQVKRGHSEQFF TGCGCCAGCAGCCAAGTGAAGCGGGGGCACAGTGAGCAGTTCTTC
- TRBJ2-7 TRBV21-1 - CASRGGSGNEQYF TGTGCCAGCAGGGGCGGGAGCGGCAACGAGCAGTACTTC
TRBD1 TRBJ1-5 TRBV30 few CAWNSGGNQPQHF TGTGCCTGGAATTCAGGGGGGAATCAGCCCCAGCATTTT
TRBD2 TRBJ2-3 TRBV20-1 - CSSGDLLAGYSTDTQYF TGCAGTTCAGGGGATTTACTAGCGGGGTATAGCACAGATACGCAGTATTTT
- TRBJ1-5 TRBV27 few CASRGLNQPQHF TGTGCCAGCAGGGGACTTAATCAGCCCCAGCATTTT